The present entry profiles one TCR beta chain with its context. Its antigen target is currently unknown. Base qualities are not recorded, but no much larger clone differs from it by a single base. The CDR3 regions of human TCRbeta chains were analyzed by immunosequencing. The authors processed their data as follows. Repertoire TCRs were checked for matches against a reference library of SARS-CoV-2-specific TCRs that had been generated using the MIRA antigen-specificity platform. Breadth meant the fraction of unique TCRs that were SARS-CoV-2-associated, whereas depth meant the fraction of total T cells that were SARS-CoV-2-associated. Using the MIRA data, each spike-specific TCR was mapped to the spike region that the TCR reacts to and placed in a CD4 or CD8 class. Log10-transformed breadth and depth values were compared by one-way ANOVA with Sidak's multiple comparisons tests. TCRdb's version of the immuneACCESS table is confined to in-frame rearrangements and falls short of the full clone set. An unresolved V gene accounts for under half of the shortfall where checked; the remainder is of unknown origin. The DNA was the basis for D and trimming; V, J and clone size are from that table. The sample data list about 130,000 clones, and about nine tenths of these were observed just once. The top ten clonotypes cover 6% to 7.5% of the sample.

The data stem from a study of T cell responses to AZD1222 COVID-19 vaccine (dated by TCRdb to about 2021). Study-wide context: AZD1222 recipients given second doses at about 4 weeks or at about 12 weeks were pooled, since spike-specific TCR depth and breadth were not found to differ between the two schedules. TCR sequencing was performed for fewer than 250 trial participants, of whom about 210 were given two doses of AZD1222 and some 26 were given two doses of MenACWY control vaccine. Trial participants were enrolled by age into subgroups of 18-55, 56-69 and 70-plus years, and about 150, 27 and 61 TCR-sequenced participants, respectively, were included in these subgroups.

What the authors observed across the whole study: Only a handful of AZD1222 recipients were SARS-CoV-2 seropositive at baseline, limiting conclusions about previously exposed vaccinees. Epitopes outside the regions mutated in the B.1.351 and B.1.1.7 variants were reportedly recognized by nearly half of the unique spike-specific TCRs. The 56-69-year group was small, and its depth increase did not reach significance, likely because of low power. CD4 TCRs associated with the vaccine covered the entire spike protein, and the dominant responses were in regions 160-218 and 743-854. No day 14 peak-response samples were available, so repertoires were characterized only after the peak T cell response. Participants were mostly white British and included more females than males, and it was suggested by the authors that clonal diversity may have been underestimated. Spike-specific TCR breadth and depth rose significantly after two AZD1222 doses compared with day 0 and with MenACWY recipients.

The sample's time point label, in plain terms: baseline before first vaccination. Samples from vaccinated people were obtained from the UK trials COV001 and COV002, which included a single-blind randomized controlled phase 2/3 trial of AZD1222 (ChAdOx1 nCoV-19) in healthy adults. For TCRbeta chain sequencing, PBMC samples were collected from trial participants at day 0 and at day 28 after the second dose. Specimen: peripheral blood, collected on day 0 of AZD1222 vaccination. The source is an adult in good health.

The CDR3 has the sequence CASRFGGDYGYTF. The DNA sequence follows: TGTGCCAGCAGATTCGGGGGGGACTATGGCTACACCTTC. The chain employs TRBV25-1 and TRBJ1-2, and the D gene may be TRBD1, 5 bases matching. Counted from cysteine to phenylalanine, this CDR3 has 13 amino acids. Of all the DNA, just the CDR3 is kept, 39 bases in frame from base 1. The junction shows trimming of 6 bases on V and 3 bases on J, plus 11 bases between the germline ends. In the germline V gene, CDR1 corresponds to MGHDK and CDR2 to SYGVNS.